This TCR beta chain was sequenced for a study of T cell responses to AZD1222 COVID-19 vaccine. Overall study results and limits: Most donors were white British and more were female, and clonal diversity was possibly underestimated.

Sequencing was performed with immunoSEQ multiplex PCR; in TCRdb, only in-frame clones are kept and a portion is missing. The sample holds approximately 100,000 clones, approximately 87% seen once. To note about this clone: Its specificity is not known. At the DNA level, this CDR3 is encoded by other sequences in the same sample as well.

The origin of this receptor is an adult in good health. Sequences were derived from peripheral blood, sampled on day 0 of AZD1222 vaccination.

In DNA, the CDR3 is TGTGCCAGCAGCGTAGCCTCTGGGGCCAACGTCCTGACTTTC. Translated, it gives CASSVASGANVLTF. The chain joins TRBV9 to TRBJ2-6; unclear D gene. V lost 0 bases and J lost 0, with 1 base in between. The CDR3 length is 14 residues. CDR1 SGDLS and CDR2 YYNGEE come from the germline V gene.